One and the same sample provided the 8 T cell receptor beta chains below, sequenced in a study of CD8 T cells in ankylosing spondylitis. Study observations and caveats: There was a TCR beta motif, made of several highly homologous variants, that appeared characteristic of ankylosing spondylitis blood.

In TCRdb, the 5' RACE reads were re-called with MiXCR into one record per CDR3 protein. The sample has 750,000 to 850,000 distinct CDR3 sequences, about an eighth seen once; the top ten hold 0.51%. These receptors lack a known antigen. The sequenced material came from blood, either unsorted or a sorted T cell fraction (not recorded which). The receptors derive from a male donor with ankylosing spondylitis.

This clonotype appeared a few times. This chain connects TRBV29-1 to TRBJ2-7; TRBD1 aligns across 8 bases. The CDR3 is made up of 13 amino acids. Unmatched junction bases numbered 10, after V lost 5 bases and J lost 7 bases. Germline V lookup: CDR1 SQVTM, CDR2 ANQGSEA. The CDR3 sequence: CSVRDRGAREQYF. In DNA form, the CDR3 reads TGCAGCGTTAGAGACAGGGGCGCTCGGGAGCAGTACTTC.

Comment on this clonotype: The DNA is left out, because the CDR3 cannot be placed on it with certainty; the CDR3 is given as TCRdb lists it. The CDR3 loop is CAISETFGARGETQYF. The chain uses TRBV10-3 and TRBJ2-5; the table calls TRBD2, which could not be checked here. Ends included, the CDR3 has 16 residues. Germline V gene sequence: CDR1 ENHRY, CDR2 SYGVKD.

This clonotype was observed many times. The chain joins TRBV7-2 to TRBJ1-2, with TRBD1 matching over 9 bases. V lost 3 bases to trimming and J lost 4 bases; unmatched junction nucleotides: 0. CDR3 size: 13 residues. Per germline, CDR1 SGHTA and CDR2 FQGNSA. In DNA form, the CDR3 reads TGTGCCAGCAGCTTGGACAGGGGCTATGGCTACACCTTC. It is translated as CASSLDRGYGYTF.

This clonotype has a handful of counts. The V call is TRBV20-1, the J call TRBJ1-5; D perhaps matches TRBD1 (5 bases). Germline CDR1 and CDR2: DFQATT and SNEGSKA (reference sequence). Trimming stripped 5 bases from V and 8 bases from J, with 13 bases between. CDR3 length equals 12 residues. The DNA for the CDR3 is TGCAGTGCTGGTGGGGGTTTAGAGCCCCAGCATTTT. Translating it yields CSAGGGLEPQHF.

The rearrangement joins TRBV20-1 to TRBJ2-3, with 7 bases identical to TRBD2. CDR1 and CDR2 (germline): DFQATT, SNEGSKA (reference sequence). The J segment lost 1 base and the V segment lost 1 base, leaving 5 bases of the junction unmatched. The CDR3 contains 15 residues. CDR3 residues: CSARVGRKGTDTQYF. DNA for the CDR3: TGCAGTGCTAGAGTCGGGAGGAAGGGCACAGATACGCAGTATTTT.

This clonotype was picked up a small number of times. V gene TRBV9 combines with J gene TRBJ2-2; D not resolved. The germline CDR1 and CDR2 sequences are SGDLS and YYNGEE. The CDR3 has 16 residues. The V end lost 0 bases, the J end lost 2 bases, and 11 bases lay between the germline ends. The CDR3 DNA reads TGTGCCAGCAGCGTAGATCCCTTCTCCAACACCGGGGAGCTGTTTTTT. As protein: CASSVDPFSNTGELFF.

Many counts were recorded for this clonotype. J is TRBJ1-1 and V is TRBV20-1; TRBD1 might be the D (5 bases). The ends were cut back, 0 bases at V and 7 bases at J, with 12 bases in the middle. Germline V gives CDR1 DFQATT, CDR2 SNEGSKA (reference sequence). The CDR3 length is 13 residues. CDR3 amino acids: CSAREGGANEAFF. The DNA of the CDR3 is TGCAGTGCTAGAGAAGGAGGGGCAAATGAAGCTTTCTTT.

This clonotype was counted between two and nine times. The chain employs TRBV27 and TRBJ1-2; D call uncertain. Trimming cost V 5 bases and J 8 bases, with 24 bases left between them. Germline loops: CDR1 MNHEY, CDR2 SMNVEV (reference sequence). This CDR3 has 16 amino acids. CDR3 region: CASSVYAGNTFGGYTF. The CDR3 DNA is TGTGCCAGCAGTGTATACGCCGGTAACACCTTCGGGGGCTACACCTTC.